This T cell receptor (beta chain) was sequenced in a study of T cells after yellow fever vaccination. The study's findings and limits: Just a small share of clonotypes turned up in the CD4 compartment as well as the CD8 compartment. FACS-sorted repertoires might harbor abundant contaminating clonotypes from the bulk population. Among primary-vaccination clones, most reappeared after the booster, at just under 98% for CD4 and roughly 88% for CD8.

MiXCR, applied by TCRdb to the 5' RACE reads, yields one record per CDR3 protein. The table lists around 72,000 distinct CDR3 sequences, roughly 7% of them singletons, with over 25% in the top ten. This clonotype showed up many times. Antigen: not known. Germline V CDR1 and CDR2: LGHNA, YSLEER. This CDR3 comprises 18 residues. Germline trimming cut 0 bases from V and 4 bases from J; bases unmatched to any gene: 7. J is TRBJ1-6 and V is TRBV4-3, with 9 bases aligning to TRBD1. Sequencing used CD8+ T cells sorted from PBMCs, obtained roughly 10 days after the first yellow fever vaccination. This TCR was recovered from a man between 18 and 29 years old who received the YFV17D yellow fever vaccine. The DNA of the CDR3 is TGCGCCAGCAGCCAAGATCCGACAGGGGGACAATATAATTCACCCCTCCACTTT. Residues: CASSQDPTGGQYNSPLHF.